Listed here are 25 T cell receptor beta chains from one sample, sequenced in a study of Ad26.COV2.S vaccination and SARS-CoV-2 variants. The assay was immunoSEQ multiplex PCR, and TCRdb's table has in-frame clones only and misses some. The sample holds around 370,000 clones, about 91% seen once. The sequencing here drew on peripheral blood, taken after recovery from COVID-19. These receptors all stem from a human donor who had recovered from COVID-19.

The chain uses TRBV6-5 and TRBJ1-1; D ambiguous. This CDR3 has 16 residues. Trimming pared 2 bases from V and 0 bases from J, leaving 13 bases between. The germline gives CDR1 MNHEY, CDR2 SVGAGI. The CDR3, as DNA: TGTGCCAGCAGTTACGGGCAGTTCGAGATGAACACTGAAGCTTTCTTT. Translating it yields CASSYGQFEMNTEAFF.

This chain joins TRBV15 and TRBJ1-3; unclear D gene. Germline CDR1 reads LNHNV; CDR2 reads YYDKDF (reference sequence). The CDR3 has 17 amino acids. The V gene lost 4 bases and the J gene lost 0 bases, with 16 bases spanning the gap. CDR3 DNA sequence: TGTGCCACCAGCACCAAAGTCACCAAATTCTCTGGAAACACCATATATTTT. Its translation: CATSTKVTKFSGNTIYF.

This rearrangement joins TRBV5-8 to TRBJ2-3; 13 nucleotides match TRBD2. The J segment lost 3 bases and the V segment lost 0 bases, leaving 13 bases of the junction unmatched. CDR1 and CDR2 (germline): SGHTS, YDEGEE. The CDR3 length is 20 residues. CDR3: CASSLGTTSGGAAGTDTQYF. In nucleotides, the CDR3 is TGTGCCAGCAGCTTGGGAACTACTAGCGGGGGGGCCGCAGGTACAGATACGCAGTATTTT.

This sequence joins TRBV13 and TRBJ2-5, with TRBD2 identical over 7 bases. CDR1 and CDR2 (germline): PRHDT, FYEKMQ (reference sequence). The CDR3 contains 18 residues. V shed 5 bases, J shed 5 bases, and the junction held 20 bases outside the gene matches. The CDR3 DNA is TGTGCCAGCAGCCTCGACGCCAGCAATCAGGGAGGGCGGGAGACCCAGTACTTC. Encoded protein: CASSLDASNQGGRETQYF.

The rearrangement links TRBV10-3 to TRBJ2-5; D gene ambiguous. Germline-derived CDR1 and CDR2 are ENHRY and SYGVKD. The CDR3 runs 14 residues. V shed 3 bases and J shed 4 bases, with 12 bases lying between them. The CDR3 nucleotides read TGTGCCATCAGTGAAGGAGAAGGGCGAGAGACCCAGTACTTC. It translates to CAISEGEGRETQYF.

The chain is built from TRBV5-6 and TRBJ2-4, with D possibly being TRBD2 (6 bases). In germline, CDR1 is SGHDT, CDR2 YYEEEE. V lost 1 base to trimming and J lost 0 bases, with 8 bases between them. The CDR3 has 15 amino acids. The CDR3, as DNA: TGTGCCAGCAGCTTGCCGGGACTAGCCAAAAACATTCAGTACTTC. Protein sequence: CASSLPGLAKNIQYF.

The chain uses TRBV3-1 (or the pseudogene TRBV3-2) and TRBJ2-5, with 9 bases matching TRBD2. V lost 4 bases to trimming and J lost 5 bases; unmatched junction nucleotides: 2. Germline V lookup: CDR1 LGHDT, CDR2 YNNKEL (reference sequence). The CDR3 contains 13 residues. CDR3 nucleotides: TGTGCCAGCAGCCTTCTAGCGGGGGAGACCCAGTACTTC. This gives the protein CASSLLAGETQYF.

The chain links TRBV10-2 to TRBJ2-7; 9 bases match TRBD2. Germline V gives CDR1 WSHSY, CDR2 SAAADI. With 5 bases clipped from V and 0 bases from J, the junction kept 5 bases outside the gene matches. The CDR3 has 15 amino acids. The CDR3 here is CASSSGTSHSYEQYF. In DNA form, the CDR3 reads TGCGCCAGCAGTTCCGGGACTAGCCACTCCTACGAGCAGTACTTC.

The chain combines TRBV6-5 with TRBJ1-2; TRBD1 matches at 11 bases. V lost 5 bases, J lost 8 bases, and 10 bases stayed unmatched. This CDR3 region has 15 residues. The germline gives CDR1 MNHEY, CDR2 SVGAGI. The CDR3 coding sequence is TGTGCCAGCAGTCCCGAGGACAGGGGGCTGGGGGGCTACACCTTC. Translated, it gives CASSPEDRGLGGYTF.

The chain recombines TRBV10-3 with TRBJ1-1; no reliable D call. V lost 4 bases, J lost 4 bases, and 10 bases lay in between. The germline V gene has CDR1 ENHRY and CDR2 SYGVKD. The CDR3 totals 13 residues. The CDR3 loop is CAISGGDGTEAFF. The CDR3 bases are TGTGCCATCAGTGGTGGGGATGGCACTGAAGCTTTCTTT.

V and J are TRBV6-5 and TRBJ2-5; possibly TRBD2 for D (6 bases). Looked up from germline, CDR1 is MNHEY and CDR2 is SVGAGI. Trimming took 6 bases from V and 5 from J, leaving 13 bases between them. The CDR3 is made up of 13 amino acids. The CDR3 region has the DNA TGTGCCAGCAGGGGGACTTTAGGGGAGACCCAGTACTTC. This sequence encodes CASRGTLGETQYF.

The chain is built from TRBV6-2 or TRBV6-3 and TRBJ2-7, with D hard to call. The CDR3 contains 14 residues. Germline V CDR1 and CDR2: MNHEY, SVGEGT. With 4 bases removed from V and 5 bases from J, the gap between germline ends came to 15 bases. CDR3 bases: TGTGCCAGCAGTTCCATCATGCCGGACGACGAGCAGTACTTC. Translation: CASSSIMPDDEQYF.

The V gene is TRBV12-5, the J gene TRBJ1-1; D might be TRBD1 (6 bases). Germline-derived CDR1 and CDR2 are LGHNT and FRNRAP. The germline V and J ends were trimmed by 4 bases and 5 bases, with 8 bases remaining between them. The CDR3 spans 12 residues. The DNA of the CDR3 is TGTGCTAGTGGTTGGCAGGGGACTGAAGCTTTCTTT. It encodes CASGWQGTEAFF.

The CDR3 DNA reads as TGTGCCAGCACCGGCACAGGAATTACCTACGAGCAGTACTTC. Protein sequence: CASTGTGITYEQYF. This chain connects TRBV6-6 to TRBJ2-7; a possible D gene is TRBD1 (5 bases). The CDR3 contains 14 residues. In germline, CDR1 is MNHNY, CDR2 SVGAGI (reference sequence). V lost 7 bases to trimming and J lost 2 bases, with 15 bases between them.

The chain combines TRBV5-4 with TRBJ1-5; perhaps TRBD1 as D (5 bases). CDR1 is SGHNT, CDR2 YYREEE, per germline (reference sequence). The ends were cut back, 0 bases at V and 4 bases at J, with 8 bases in the middle. CDR3 size: 14 residues. CDR3 bases: TGTGCCAGCAGCTTGGGGTCAGGGAATCAGCCCCAGCATTTT. It is translated as CASSLGSGNQPQHF. The full variable domain, with the rest looked up from reference TRBV5-4 and TRBJ1-5, is ETGVTQSPTHLIKTRGQQVTLRCSSQSGHNTVSWYQQALGQGPQFIFQYYREEENGRGNFPPRFSGLQFPNYSSELNVNALELDDSALYLCASSLGSGNQPQHFGDGTRLSIL.

The V and J genes are TRBV10-3 and TRBJ2-7; the D call may be TRBD1 or TRBD2 (6 bases each). This CDR3 has 14 residues. V was pared by 6 bases and J by 7 bases, with 19 bases between. Per germline, CDR1 ENHRY and CDR2 SYGVKD. Here the CDR3 DNA reads TGTGCCATCAGGAGAAGGCCAGGGGAGGAAGAGCAGTACTTC. It encodes CAIRRRPGEEEQYF.

The chain uses TRBV5-4 and TRBJ1-2, with D tentatively TRBD1 (5 bases). CDR1 SGHNT and CDR2 YYREEE come from the germline V gene (reference sequence). CDR3 length: 14 amino acids. The V end was cut by 6 bases, the J end by 4 bases, with 16 bases between. As DNA, the CDR3 is TGTGCCAGCACCCCAATAGGGGAGATCTATGGCTACACCTTC. Protein product: CASTPIGEIYGYTF.

V gene TRBV3-1 (or the pseudogene TRBV3-2) combines with J gene TRBJ2-2, with TRBD2 matching over 7 bases. V was clipped by 5 bases and J by 6 bases; unmatched bases: 9. The CDR3 consists of 15 residues. Germline V gene data show CDR1 as LGHDT and CDR2 as YNNKEL (reference sequence). DNA of the CDR3: TGTGCCAGCAGCGTCCTCAGGAGCGGGGCCGGGGAGCTGTTTTTT. Its protein is CASSVLRSGAGELFF.

The table lists this clone with a count of one. This chain uses TRBV15 with TRBJ1-4, with D unresolved. V lost 0 bases and J 7 bases, leaving 6 bases between the germline ends. Germline V gene data show CDR1 as LNHNV and CDR2 as YYDKDF (reference sequence). The CDR3 spans 13 residues. CDR3 DNA sequence: TGTGCCACCAGCAGAGAGTTCCGTGAAAAACTGTTTTTT. It encodes CATSREFREKLFF.

This chain joins TRBV7-2 and TRBJ2-3, with 10 bases fitting TRBD2. Germline CDR1 SGHTA, CDR2 FQGNSA. V was clipped by 5 bases and J by 7 bases; unmatched bases: 12. The CDR3 covers 16 residues. The DNA of the CDR3 is TGTGCCAGCAGCACAAAGCGGGGGGGCCTGATAAATACGCAGTATTTT. Encoded protein: CASSTKRGGLINTQYF.

The rearrangement links TRBV15 to TRBJ2-5, with a possible D match to TRBD1 (6 bases). Trimming pared 0 bases from V and 0 bases from J, leaving 8 bases between. CDR1 is LNHNV and CDR2 is YYDKDF in the germline V gene (reference sequence). CDR3 length: 15 amino acids. DNA for the CDR3: TGTGCCACCAGCAGAGATTGGACAGACCAAGAGACCCAGTACTTC. Translated, it gives CATSRDWTDQETQYF.

The rearrangement uses TRBV19 and TRBJ2-2; no firm D call. Germline CDR1 LNHDA, CDR2 SQIVND (reference sequence). The CDR3 is 12 amino acids. V lost 7 bases and J lost 6, with 9 bases in between. The CDR3 region is CASTPAAGELFF. CDR3 DNA sequence: TGTGCCAGTACCCCTGCGGCCGGGGAGCTGTTTTTT.

This chain connects TRBV4-1 to TRBJ1-5, with D uncertain. Germline CDR1 and CDR2: MGHRA and YSYEKL. Trimming pared 4 bases from V and 4 bases from J, leaving 14 bases between. The CDR3 sequence is 15 residues long. This chain's CDR3 is CASSLVLGRNQPQHF. The CDR3 DNA follows: TGCGCCAGCAGCCTCGTTTTGGGTCGTAATCAGCCCCAGCATTTT.

The chain combines TRBV27 with TRBJ2-5; TRBD1 or TRBD2 may be the D gene (6 bases each). The germline V and J ends were trimmed by 3 bases and 3 bases, with 14 bases remaining between them. Germline V lookup: CDR1 MNHEY, CDR2 SMNVEV (reference sequence). The CDR3 is 15 residues long. CDR3 bases: TGTGCCAGCAGTTTTACAACGGGGGCCAAAGAGACCCAGTACTTC. Protein: CASSFTTGAKETQYF.

This clone came up once. The chain combines TRBV6-6 with TRBJ2-7; 10 bases are a match to TRBD2. The CDR3 sequence is 16 residues long. V dropped 2 bases and J dropped 2; count of bases not matched to a gene: 6. Germline-derived CDR1 and CDR2 are MNHNY and SVGAGI (reference sequence). The CDR3 loop reads CASSYPPGLAAYEQYF. The CDR3, as DNA: TGTGCCAGCAGTTACCCACCCGGACTAGCGGCCTACGAGCAGTACTTC.